The rows below give T cell receptor beta chains drawn from one sample of a study of blood T cells in healthy people across ages. TCRdb analysed the 5' RACE reads with MiXCR anew, one entry per CDR3 protein. The sample lists some 1.4 million distinct CDR3 sequences, approximately 38% occurring once. The sequencing input was blood. The receptors here all came from a woman aged 18-29 years in good health. Each CDR3 is given with its conserved first and last residue. A D gene is named only where the DNA matches it firmly. Only some rows state a clone size, as once, few, many or a class for expanded clones.

-	TRBJ2-1	TRBV2	TRBD2	CASSAMTSHSNEQFF	TGTGCCAGCAGTGCTATGACTAGCCATTCCAATGAGCAGTTCTTC
-	TRBJ2-7	TRBV28	-	CASSAPRGGVGEQYF	TGTGCCAGCAGTGCCCCTCGGGGCGGAGTTGGCGAGCAGTACTTC
-	TRBJ2-2	TRBV2	TRBD2	CATLAGEYTGELFF	TGTGCCACCTTAGCGGGGGAGTATACCGGGGAGCTGTTTTTT
few	TRBJ2-4	TRBV9	TRBD2	CASSATGTSSEQYF	TGTGCCAGCAGCGCTACCGGGACTAGTAGTGAGCAGTACTTC
-	TRBJ1-2	TRBV7-9	TRBD1	CASSSTDRAYGYTF	TGTGCCAGCAGCTCCACGGACAGGGCCTATGGCTACACCTTC
-	TRBJ2-1	TRBV28	-	CASSPNFLESYYNEQFF	TGTGCCAGCAGTCCCAACTTCCTAGAGAGCTACTACAATGAGCAGTTCTTC
-	TRBJ2-5	TRBV4-1	-	CASSSTWGWDNEQYF	TGCGCCAGCAGCTCTACCTGGGGGTGGGACAATGAGCAGTACTTC
-	TRBJ2-5	TRBV12-3/TRBV12-4	TRBD2	CASSFGGGAGETQYF	TGTGCCAGCAGTTTCGGCGGGGGGGCAGGGGAGACCCAGTACTTC
few	TRBJ2-7	TRBV29-1	-	CSVEANGSEQYF	TGCAGCGTTGAAGCAAATGGGAGCGAGCAGTACTTC
-	TRBJ2-5	TRBV7-2	TRBD2	CASSLEGAGDGETQYF	TGTGCCAGCAGCTTAGAAGGGGCGGGAGACGGAGAGACCCAGTACTTC
-	TRBJ2-7	TRBV12-3/TRBV12-4	TRBD2	CASSWSGGPSYEQYF	TGTGCCAGCAGCTGGAGCGGGGGGCCCTCCTACGAGCAGTACTTC
-	TRBJ1-1	TRBV5-1	-	CASSIYSGTENEAFF	TGCGCCAGCAGCATTTATTCCGGGACGGAGAATGAAGCTTTCTTT
-	TRBJ2-1	TRBV20-1	TRBD2	CSARPGLAGGNEQFF	TGCAGTGCCCGACCGGGACTAGCGGGAGGTAATGAGCAGTTCTTC
-	TRBJ1-4	TRBV20-1	-	CSAAPGGPAEKLFF	TGCAGTGCCGCCCCCGGGGGGCCGGCGGAAAAACTGTTTTTT
many	TRBJ2-7	TRBV7-2	TRBD1	CASSFPGQENSYEQYF	TGTGCCAGCAGTTTTCCGGGACAGGAGAATTCCTACGAGCAGTACTTC
-	TRBJ2-7	TRBV29-1	-	CSVEDGGQSSYNEQYF	TGCAGCGTTGAAGACGGGGGACAGAGCTCCTACAATGAGCAGTACTTC
few	TRBJ1-2	TRBV28	-	CASSHGGTVNYGYTF	TGTGCCAGCAGCCACGGTGGGACGGTAAACTATGGCTACACCTTC
few	TRBJ2-3	TRBV9	TRBD1	CASSVETGADTQYF	TGTGCCAGCAGCGTAGAGACAGGGGCGGATACGCAGTATTTT
few	TRBJ2-1	TRBV6-5	-	CASRYGPQATLYNEQFF	TGTGCCAGCAGATACGGGCCGCAGGCTACACTCTACAATGAGCAGTTCTTC
-	TRBJ2-5	TRBV5-1	-	CASSLSTDQETQYF	TGCGCCAGCAGCTTGAGTACGGACCAAGAGACCCAGTACTTC
many	TRBJ2-1	TRBV6-5	TRBD2	CASSLRTSGTYNEQFF	TGTGCCAGCAGTCTTCGGACTAGCGGGACCTACAATGAGCAGTTCTTC
-	TRBJ2-5	TRBV20-1	-	CSGDPRGTQYF	TGCAGTGGGGACCCACGAGGGACCCAGTACTTC
-	TRBJ1-4	TRBV3-1	TRBD1	CASSDRGRDNEKLFF	TGTGCCAGCAGTGACAGGGGGCGAGATAATGAAAAACTGTTTTTT
few	TRBJ2-4	TRBV7-9	-	CASSSELAGVSVAKNIQYF	TGTGCCAGCAGCTCCGAGCTCGCCGGGGTATCGGTAGCCAAAAACATTCAGTACTTC
few	TRBJ2-7	TRBV15	-	CATSRVADRNYEQYF	TGTGCCACCAGCAGAGTAGCGGACAGGAACTACGAGCAGTACTTC
many	TRBJ2-3	TRBV10-3	-	CANGPSGTQYF	TGTGCCAACGGGCCCTCGGGTACGCAGTATTTT
-	TRBJ2-1	TRBV28	-	CASIRGGRVNGETQFF	TGTGCCAGCATAAGAGGAGGCAGGGTCAATGGAGAGACCCAGTTCTTC
few	TRBJ1-2	TRBV28	-	CASSPSGQAYLYGYTF	TGTGCCAGCAGTCCCTCCGGGCAGGCTTACCTCTATGGCTACACCTTC
-	TRBJ2-7	TRBV20-1	-	CSARETATYEQYF	TGCAGTGCTAGAGAGACGGCTACCTACGAGCAGTACTTC
many	TRBJ2-7	TRBV7-2	-	CASSLGGSAYEQYF	TGTGCCAGCAGCTTAGGAGGTTCCGCCTACGAGCAGTACTTC
few	TRBJ2-5	TRBV12-3/TRBV12-4	TRBD2	CASSRGSGGKETQYF	TGTGCCAGCAGTCGGGGCAGCGGGGGAAAAGAGACCCAGTACTTC
-	TRBJ2-2	TRBV11-2	TRBD1	CASSSNRGTASGELFF	TGTGCCAGCAGCTCAAACAGGGGTACTGCGAGCGGGGAGCTGTTTTTT
-	TRBJ2-7	TRBV20-1	-	CSAIFLDSPSYEQYF	TGCAGTGCTATCTTCCTGGACAGTCCCAGCTACGAGCAGTACTTC
-	TRBJ2-4	TRBV28	TRBD1	CASSSTGGAGKNIQYF	TGTGCCAGCAGTTCAACAGGGGGCGCCGGCAAAAACATTCAGTACTTC
few	TRBJ2-2	TRBV12-3/TRBV12-4	-	CASSPGGNGELFF	TGTGCCAGCAGCCCGGGTGGTAACGGGGAGCTGTTTTTT
many	TRBJ2-3	TRBV9	-	CASSVEVGTDTQYF	TGTGCCAGCAGCGTAGAAGTGGGGACAGATACGCAGTATTTT
-	TRBJ2-1	TRBV7-3	TRBD1	CASSNRQGYNEQFF	TGTGCCAGCAGCAACCGACAGGGATACAATGAGCAGTTCTTC
-	TRBJ1-2	TRBV12-3/TRBV12-4	-	CASSLMGGGYTF	TGTGCCAGCAGCCTCATGGGAGGCGGCTACACCTTC
-	TRBJ2-1	TRBV2	-	CASSRDVNSYNEQFF	TGTGCCAGCAGTAGGGACGTAAACTCCTACAATGAGCAGTTCTTC
-	TRBJ1-1	TRBV20-1	TRBD1	CSASRTGSRDTEAFF	TGCAGTGCTAGCCGGACAGGCTCGAGGGACACTGAAGCTTTCTTT
-	TRBJ1-5	TRBV6-5	-	CASSGGVDNQPQHF	TGTGCCAGCAGCGGAGGGGTTGACAATCAGCCCCAGCATTTT
-	TRBJ2-5	TRBV11-1	TRBD2	CASSLVSAGGPKTQYF	TGTGCCAGCAGCTTAGTTTCGGCGGGAGGGCCCAAGACCCAGTACTTC